A selection of T cell receptor beta chains follows, all from one sample in a study of blood T cell repertoires in COVID-19. Repertoires were generated with immunoSEQ multiplex PCR, while TCRdb's copy carries only in-frame clones and drops some. The data show 380,000 or so clones, with approximately 87% seen just once and about 0.89% held by the top ten. Sequencing was performed on PBMCs or T cells enriched from blood (not recorded which). All receptors derive from a woman between 25 and 40 years old with acute COVID-19. The CDR3 runs from the conserved cysteine through the conserved F or W. A D gene is named only where the DNA matches it firmly. Rows give clone size only sometimes, using once, few, many, or a class for an expanded clone.

>TRBV2|TRBJ1-4|-|TRBD1
TGTGCCAGCAGACTCACAGGGGTGACTAATGAAAAACTGTTTTTT
CASRLTGVTNEKLFF
>TRBV4-1|TRBJ1-5|-|-
TGCGCCAGCAGCCAAGGATTGGCCCAGCCCCAGCATTTT
CASSQGLAQPQHF
>TRBV5-1|TRBJ2-5|-|TRBD2
TGCGCCAGCAGCTACGGGACTAAAGAGACCCAGTACTTC
CASSYGTKETQYF
>TRBV9|TRBJ2-1|-|-
TGTGCCAGCAGCCCCCATAGCCGCTGGGAGCAGTTCTTC
CASSPHSRWEQFF
>TRBV5-6|TRBJ1-1|-|-
TGTGCCAGCAGCGGAGTTTGGGGCGTGAACACTGAAGCTTTCTTT
CASSGVWGVNTEAFF
>TRBV19|TRBJ1-4|-|-
TGTGCCAGTACCCAATCCGGGGGTCATGAAAAACTGTTTTTT
CASTQSGGHEKLFF
>TRBV1|TRBJ2-7|-|-
TGCACCAGCAGCCAAAATTCACAGGTCGGGATTCCCCACGACAGGGGTAAGTACTTC
CTSSQNSQVGIPHDRGKYF
>TRBV29-1|TRBJ2-7|-|-
TGCAGCGTTGGGTTCTGGGGGGGGCGGTGGTACGAGCAGTACTTC
CSVGFWGGRWYEQYF
>TRBV9|TRBJ1-1|few|TRBD1
TGTGCCAGCAGCCGGGACAGATACACTGAAGCTTTCTTT
CASSRDRYTEAFF
>TRBV6-5|TRBJ1-2|-|-
TGTGCCAGCAGCTGGAGAGACAGGCGAGCGGGCTACACCTTC
CASSWRDRRAGYTF
>TRBV5-5|TRBJ1-1|-|TRBD1
TGTGCCAGCAGCTTTAGGGGGCTGGAGGACACTGAAGCTTTCTTT
CASSFRGLEDTEAFF
>TRBV27|TRBJ2-7|-|TRBD2
TGTGCCAGCACCGCGATAGGGGTAGCGGGGCGTTACTCCTACGAGCAGTACTTC
CASTAIGVAGRYSYEQYF
>TRBV7-2|TRBJ1-3|-|-
TGTGCCAGCAGCTTTCACAGGAGCTCTGGAAACACCATATATTTT
CASSFHRSSGNTIYF
>TRBV6-2/TRBV6-3|TRBJ1-5|few|-
TGTGCCAGCAGCTCCACAGGCCCCTACTATAGCAATCAGCCCCAGCATTTT
CASSSTGPYYSNQPQHF
>TRBV5-1|TRBJ2-3|-|-
TGCGCCAGCAGCGCTGAACGGGGGACAGATACGCAGTATTTT
CASSAERGTDTQYF
>TRBV6-1|TRBJ2-5|-|TRBD2
TGTGCCAGCAGTGTACGGCTAGCGGGGCCTCGAGAGACCCAGTACTTC
CASSVRLAGPRETQYF
>TRBV18|TRBJ2-3|-|-
TGTGCCAGCTCACCAGATCAAGGGGGAGATACGCAGTATTTT
CASSPDQGGDTQYF
>TRBV7-2|TRBJ2-7|-|TRBD2
TGTGCCAGCAGTCCCCGGACTAGCGGGGGCTACGAGCAGTACTTC
CASSPRTSGGYEQYF
>TRBV19|TRBJ2-3|-|-
TGTGCCAGTAGTACCGGTACAGATACGCAGTATTTT
CASSTGTDTQYF
>TRBV30|TRBJ1-2|few|-
TGTGCTGTTACCACAGGTTATGGCTACACCTTC
CAVTTGYGYTF
>TRBV19|TRBJ2-3|once|TRBD2
TGTGCCAGTAGTACCCACGTGACTAGCGGGGTCACAGATACGCAGTATTTT
CASSTHVTSGVTDTQYF
>TRBV6-2/TRBV6-3|TRBJ1-2|-|-
TGTGCCAGCAGTATCGGGACAACTAACTATGGCTACACCTTC
CASSIGTTNYGYTF
>TRBV7-8|TRBJ2-7|-|-
TGTGCCAGCAGCCCGGAGAACACACCATTCTACGAGCAGTACTTC
CASSPENTPFYEQYF
>TRBV11-2|TRBJ1-1|-|-
TGTGCCAGCAGCCTCGGGTGGTACAGGGCCAAGGCGGACACTGAAGCTTTCTTT
CASSLGWYRAKADTEAFF
>TRBV10-2|TRBJ1-5|-|-
TGCGCCAGCAGTGAGTCGATCGCCGGGGATAGCAATCAGCCCCAGCATTTT
CASSESIAGDSNQPQHF
>TRBV2|TRBJ1-5|-|TRBD1
TGTGCCAGCAGTGCTAGGACAGGGGGTAATCAGCCCCAGCATTTT
CASSARTGGNQPQHF
>TRBV5-1|TRBJ1-1|-|-
TGCGCCAGCAGCTTGGCGGCGGTGAACACTGAAGCTTTCTTT
CASSLAAVNTEAFF
>TRBV29-1|TRBJ2-3|-|-
TGCAGCGTCGGGGGGCCGTCGGATACGCAGTATTTT
CSVGGPSDTQYF
>TRBV5-1|TRBJ2-1|-|-
TGCGCCAGCAGCTTGGGTCTACAGGCGGTGTTCTATGAGCAGTTCTTC
CASSLGLQAVFYEQFF
>TRBV4-3|TRBJ2-7|few|TRBD1
TGCGCCAGCAGCCATTCGGCGACAGGGACCTACGAGCAGTACTTC
CASSHSATGTYEQYF
>TRBV12-3/TRBV12-4|TRBJ2-7|-|-
TGTGCCAGCAGTCCCTACAACGGGGAGCAGTACTTC
CASSPYNGEQYF
>TRBV29-1|TRBJ1-1|-|-
TGCAGCGTTCGGCAGGGCTCCCTGAACACTGAAGCTTTCTTT
CSVRQGSLNTEAFF
>TRBV2|TRBJ2-6|-|TRBD1
TGTGCCAGCAGGCAGGGGGACTCTGGGGCCAACGTCCTGACTTTC
CASRQGDSGANVLTF
>TRBV2|TRBJ1-6|-|-
TGTGCCACCAGACAGGCCGATAATTTTAGCTCCTATAATTCACCCCTCCACTTT
CATRQADNFSSYNSPLHF
>TRBV5-1|TRBJ2-1|-|-
TGCGCCAGCAGCCTCCAGGTACCGGGGATCAATGAGCAGTTCTTC
CASSLQVPGINEQFF
>TRBV10-3|TRBJ2-7|-|TRBD1
TGTGCCATCAATTCGGACAGGGGGCTTGCCGAGCAGTACTTC
CAINSDRGLAEQYF
>TRBV19|TRBJ2-7|-|-
TGTGCCAGTGCCTCAATATCTACAGGATACGAGCAGTACTTC
CASASISTGYEQYF
>TRBV3-1/TRBV3-2|TRBJ1-3|-|TRBD1
TGTGCCAGCAGTCGTTCTCGGACAGGCAGGCACACCATATATTTT
CASSRSRTGRHTIYF
>TRBV9|TRBJ2-5|-|-
TGTGCCAGCAGCCTCAGGCTTGAAGAGACCCAGTACTTC
CASSLRLEETQYF
>TRBV24-1|TRBJ2-3|-|TRBD1
TGTGCCACCAGTGATTTGGAGACAGGGGGAGAAACAGATACGCAGTATTTT
CATSDLETGGETDTQYF
>TRBV10-1|TRBJ2-7|few|-
TGCGCCAGCAGGACTAGACTGGGCAGGGTGTTCCCCTACGAGCAGTACTTC
CASRTRLGRVFPYEQYF
>TRBV3-1/TRBV3-2|TRBJ2-2|-|TRBD2
TGTGCCAGCAGCCAAGACCCTAGGCTGGTAGCGGGGAGGACCGGGGAGCTGTTTTTT
CASSQDPRLVAGRTGELFF
>TRBV29-1|TRBJ1-4|-|TRBD1
TGCAGCGTCGTACCCTTACAGGGGGGTAATCCGTCGGAGTTTTTT
CSVVPLQGGNPSEFF
>TRBV19|TRBJ2-1|once|-
TGTGCCAGTAGTATACCGGGAAGCTCCTACAATGAGCAGTTCTTC
CASSIPGSSYNEQFF
>TRBV7-2|TRBJ2-7|-|TRBD1
TGTGCCAGCAGCTTAGGGGCAGGGGGTCTCGAGCAGTACTTC
CASSLGAGGLEQYF
>TRBV6-2/TRBV6-3|TRBJ1-6|-|TRBD1
TGTGCCAGCAGTTACTCGAAGCAGGGGGCGGGGTATTCACCCCTCCACTTT
CASSYSKQGAGYSPLHF
>TRBV30|TRBJ1-1|-|-
TGTGCCTGGACTGGGGGCAAGACTGAAGCTTTCTTT
CAWTGGKTEAFF
>TRBV4-1|TRBJ2-7|-|-
TGCGCCAGCAGCCAAGTTCAGGGTAGGGGTTCACGGGAGCAGTACTTC
CASSQVQGRGSREQYF